This T cell receptor beta chain is from a study of shared clonotypes between healthy human individuals. Turning to this clone: Distinct nucleotide sequences in the sample also encode this CDR3.

Genomic DNA of every subset was divided equally among multiple immunoSEQ plates. This table comes from immunoSEQ multiplex PCR, and its TCRdb copy is limited to in-frame clones, with some not included. The data contain roughly 2.1 million clones, about 93% of them singletons. Positive CCR7 selection of CD45RO-negative cells yielded the naive CD8 cells, and terminally differentiated effector memory CD45RA+ cells were excluded. Germline V gene sequence: CDR1 SQVTM, CDR2 ANQGSEA. This CDR3 has 16 residues. The V gene end was trimmed by 4 bases and the J gene end by 2 bases; junction bases not matched to a gene: 9.

The sequence was collected from a man aged 18-30 years in good health. Some clones in this sample may be carry-over from other donors' samples. The chain has TRBV29-1 and TRBJ2-1; 9 nucleotides agree with TRBD2. The specimen sequenced was naive CD8+ T cells from PBMCs. CDR3 amino acids: CSVVGLAGITYNEQFF. DNA for the CDR3: TGCAGCGTTGTGGGGCTAGCGGGAATCACCTACAATGAGCAGTTCTTC.